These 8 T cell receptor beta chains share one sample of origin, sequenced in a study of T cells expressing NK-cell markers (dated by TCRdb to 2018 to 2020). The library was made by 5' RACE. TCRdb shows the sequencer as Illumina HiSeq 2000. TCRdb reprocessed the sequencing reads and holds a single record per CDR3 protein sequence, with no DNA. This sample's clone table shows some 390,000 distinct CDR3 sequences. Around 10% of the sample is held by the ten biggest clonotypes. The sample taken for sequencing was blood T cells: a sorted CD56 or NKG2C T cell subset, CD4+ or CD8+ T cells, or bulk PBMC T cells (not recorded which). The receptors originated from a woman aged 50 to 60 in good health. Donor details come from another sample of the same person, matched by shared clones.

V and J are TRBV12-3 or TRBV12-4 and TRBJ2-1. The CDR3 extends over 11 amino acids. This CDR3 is CASSSMNEQFF.

This chain's CDR3 is CSVEVGLAETQYF. The chain is built from TRBV29-1 and TRBJ2-3; the D call from TCRdb, TRBD2, cannot be confirmed without DNA. CDR1 and CDR2 (germline): SQVTM, ANQGSEA. The CDR3 contains 13 residues.

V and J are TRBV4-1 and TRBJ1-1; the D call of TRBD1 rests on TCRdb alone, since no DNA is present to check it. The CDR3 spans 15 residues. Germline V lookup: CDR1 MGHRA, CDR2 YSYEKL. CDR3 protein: CASSQEAGWNTEAFF.

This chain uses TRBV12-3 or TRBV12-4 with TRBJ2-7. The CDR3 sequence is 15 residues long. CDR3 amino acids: CASSLAGQVTYEQYF.

The CDR3 loop is CASSDPGQGGETQYF. The chain recombines TRBV9 with TRBJ2-5; TCRdb's D gene call, TRBD1, goes unchecked for lack of DNA. The CDR3 is 15 amino acids. Germline V gene lookup returns CDR1 SGDLS and CDR2 YYNGEE.

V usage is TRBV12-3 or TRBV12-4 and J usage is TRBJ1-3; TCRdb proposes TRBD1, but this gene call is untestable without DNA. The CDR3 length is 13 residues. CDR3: CASSPDTSSTIYF.

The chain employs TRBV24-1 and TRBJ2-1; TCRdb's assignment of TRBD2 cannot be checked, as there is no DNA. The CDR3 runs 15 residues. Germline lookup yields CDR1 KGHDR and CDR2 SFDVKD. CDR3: CATSDPRAQSNEQFF.

CDR3: CATRGTSGRADNEQFF. The chain carries TRBV24-1 and TRBJ2-1; the TCRdb call, TRBD2, lacks DNA for checking. CDR1 and CDR2 (germline): KGHDR, SFDVKD. This CDR3 is 16 amino acids long.